The present TCR beta chain was sequenced within a study of cytomegalovirus exposure and HLA in healthy donors. Overall study results and limits: Per published reports, the classifier diagnosed cytomegalovirus status with high specificity and sensitivity. For most TCR sequences rarity was the rule, although some public TCRs occurred in many donors. According to the study, roughly 160 TCR beta chains were cytomegalovirus-associated.

The donors were in the approximately 130-subject validation cohort; that cohort was separate from the roughly 700-subject first cohort. Libraries were prepared by immunoSEQ multiplex PCR; TCRdb keeps only in-frame clonotypes and omits some of them. The sample contains roughly 70,000 clones, under 96% of which appear only once. In the case of this clone: Its target is not known.

This clonotype was obtained from a woman younger than 30 in good health and CMV-seropositive. Sequencing was carried out using PBMCs.

CDR3 amino acids: CASSLNRGTPNEQFF. As DNA, the CDR3 is TGTGCCAGCAGTTTAAACAGGGGAACACCCAATGAGCAGTTCTTC. The chain has TRBV28 and TRBJ2-1; 7 bases line up with TRBD1. Germline CDR1 MDHEN, CDR2 SYDVKM. The CDR3 consists of 15 residues. J was trimmed by 6 bases and V by 2 bases; bases with no gene match: 7.